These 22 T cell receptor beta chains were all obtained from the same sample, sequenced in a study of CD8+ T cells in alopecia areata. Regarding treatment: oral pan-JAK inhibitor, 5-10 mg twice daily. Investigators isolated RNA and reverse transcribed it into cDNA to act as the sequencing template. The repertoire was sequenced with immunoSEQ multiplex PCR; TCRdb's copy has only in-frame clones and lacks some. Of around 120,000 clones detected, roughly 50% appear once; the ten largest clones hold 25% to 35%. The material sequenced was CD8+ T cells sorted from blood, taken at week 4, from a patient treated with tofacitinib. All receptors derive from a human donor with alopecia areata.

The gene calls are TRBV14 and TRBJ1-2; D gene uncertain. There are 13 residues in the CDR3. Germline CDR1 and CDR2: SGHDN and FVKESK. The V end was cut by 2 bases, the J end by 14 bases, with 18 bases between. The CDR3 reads CASSQMGHLGVTF. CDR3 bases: TGTGCCAGCAGCCAAATGGGTCACCTCGGTGTAACCTTC.

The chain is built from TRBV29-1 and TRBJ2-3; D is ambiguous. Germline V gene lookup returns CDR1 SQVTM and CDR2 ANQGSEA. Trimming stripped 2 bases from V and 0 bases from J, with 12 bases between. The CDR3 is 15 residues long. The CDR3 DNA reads TGCAGCGTTGAATTTCCCAATCCCAGCACAGATACGCAGTATTTT. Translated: CSVEFPNPSTDTQYF.

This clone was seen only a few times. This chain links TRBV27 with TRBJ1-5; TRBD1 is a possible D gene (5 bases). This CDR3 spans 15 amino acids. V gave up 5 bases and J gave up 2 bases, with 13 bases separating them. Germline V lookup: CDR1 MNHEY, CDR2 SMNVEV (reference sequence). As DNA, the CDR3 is TGTGCCAGCAGTATAACAACAGGCCGCAATCAGCCCCAGCATTTT. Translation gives CASSITTGRNQPQHF.

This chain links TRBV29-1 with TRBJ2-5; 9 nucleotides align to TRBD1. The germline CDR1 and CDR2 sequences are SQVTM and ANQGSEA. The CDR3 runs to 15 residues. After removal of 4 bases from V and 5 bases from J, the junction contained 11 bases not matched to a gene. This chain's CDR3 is CSVGLRDRVEETQYF. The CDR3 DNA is TGCAGCGTTGGACTGAGGGACAGGGTGGAGGAGACCCAGTACTTC. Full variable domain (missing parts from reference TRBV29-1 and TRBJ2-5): SAVISQKPSRDICQRGTSLTIQCQVDSQVTMMFWYRQQPGQSLTLIATANQGSEATYESGFVIDKFPISRPNLTFSTLTVSNMSPEDSSIYLCSVGLRDRVEETQYFGPGTRLLVL.

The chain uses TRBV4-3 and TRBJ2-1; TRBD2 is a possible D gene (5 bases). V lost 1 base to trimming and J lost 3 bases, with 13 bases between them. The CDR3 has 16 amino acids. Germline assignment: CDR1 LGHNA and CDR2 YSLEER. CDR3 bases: TGCGCCAGCAGCCAAGGTCTAGCCCTCCTCTACAATGAGCAGTTCTTC. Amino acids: CASSQGLALLYNEQFF.

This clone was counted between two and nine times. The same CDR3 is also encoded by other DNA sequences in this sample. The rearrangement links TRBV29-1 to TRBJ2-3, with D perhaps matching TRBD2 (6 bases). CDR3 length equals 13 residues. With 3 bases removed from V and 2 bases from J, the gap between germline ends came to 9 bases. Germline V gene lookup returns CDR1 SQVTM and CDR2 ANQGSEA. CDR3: CSVDGGYTDTQYF. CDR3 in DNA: TGCAGCGTTGATGGGGGGTACACAGATACGCAGTATTTT.

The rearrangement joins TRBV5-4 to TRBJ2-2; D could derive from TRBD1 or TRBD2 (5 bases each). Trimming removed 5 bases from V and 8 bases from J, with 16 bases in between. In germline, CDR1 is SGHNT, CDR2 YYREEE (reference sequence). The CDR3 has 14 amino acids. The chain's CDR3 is CASRPGTGTGELFF. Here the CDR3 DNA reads TGTGCCAGCAGGCCGGGAACCGGGACGGGGGAGCTGTTTTTT.

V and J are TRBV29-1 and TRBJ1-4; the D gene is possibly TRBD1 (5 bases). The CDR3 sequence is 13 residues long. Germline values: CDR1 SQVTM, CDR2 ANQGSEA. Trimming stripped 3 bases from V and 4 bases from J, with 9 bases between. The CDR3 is CSVEGGDNEKLFF. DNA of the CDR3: TGCAGCGTTGAGGGAGGGGATAATGAAAAACTGTTTTTT.

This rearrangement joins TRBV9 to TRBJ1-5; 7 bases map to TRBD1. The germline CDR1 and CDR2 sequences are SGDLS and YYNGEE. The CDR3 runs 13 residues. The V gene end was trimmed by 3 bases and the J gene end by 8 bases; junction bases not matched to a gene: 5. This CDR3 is CASSGQGFEPQHF. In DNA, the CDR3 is TGTGCCAGCAGCGGACAGGGATTTGAGCCCCAGCATTTT.

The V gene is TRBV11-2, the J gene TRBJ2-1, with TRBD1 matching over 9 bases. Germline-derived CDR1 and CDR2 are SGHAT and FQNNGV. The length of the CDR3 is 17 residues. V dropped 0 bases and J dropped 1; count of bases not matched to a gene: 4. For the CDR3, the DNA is TGTGCCAGCAGCTTAGACTCCGGGACAGGGTCCTACAATGAGCAGTTCTTC. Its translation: CASSLDSGTGSYNEQFF.

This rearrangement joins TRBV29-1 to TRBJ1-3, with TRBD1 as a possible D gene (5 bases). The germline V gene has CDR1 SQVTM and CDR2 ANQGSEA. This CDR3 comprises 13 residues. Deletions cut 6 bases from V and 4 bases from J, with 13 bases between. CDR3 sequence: CSVPGTEGNTIYF. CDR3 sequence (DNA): TGCAGCGTCCCAGGGACTGAAGGAAACACCATATATTTT.

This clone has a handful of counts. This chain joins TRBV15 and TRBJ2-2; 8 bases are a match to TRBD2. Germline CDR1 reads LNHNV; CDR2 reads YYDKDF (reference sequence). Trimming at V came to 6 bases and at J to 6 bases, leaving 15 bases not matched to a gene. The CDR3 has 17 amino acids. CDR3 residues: CATRERGRNSAPGELFF. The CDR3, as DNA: TGTGCCACCAGGGAGCGGGGGAGGAACTCGGCCCCCGGGGAGCTGTTTTTT.

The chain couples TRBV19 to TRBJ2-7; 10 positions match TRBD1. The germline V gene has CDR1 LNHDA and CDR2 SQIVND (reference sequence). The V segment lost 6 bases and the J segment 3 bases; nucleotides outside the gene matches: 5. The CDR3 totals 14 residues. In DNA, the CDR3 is TGTGCCAGTAGCACGACAGGGGGCCTCTACGAGCAGTACTTC. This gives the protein CASSTTGGLYEQYF.

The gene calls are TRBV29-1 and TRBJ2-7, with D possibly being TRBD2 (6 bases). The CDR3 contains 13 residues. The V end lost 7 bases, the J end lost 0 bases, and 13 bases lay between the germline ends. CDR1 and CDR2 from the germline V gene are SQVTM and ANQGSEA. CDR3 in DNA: TGCAGCGCCCTGGACGGGAGCTCCTACGAGCAGTACTTC. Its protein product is CSALDGSSYEQYF.

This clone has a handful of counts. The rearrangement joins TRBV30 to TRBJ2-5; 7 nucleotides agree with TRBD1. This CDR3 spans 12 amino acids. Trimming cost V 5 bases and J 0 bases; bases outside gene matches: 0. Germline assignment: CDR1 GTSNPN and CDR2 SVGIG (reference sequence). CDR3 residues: CAWDRDQETQYF. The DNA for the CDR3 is TGTGCCTGGGACAGGGACCAAGAGACCCAGTACTTC.

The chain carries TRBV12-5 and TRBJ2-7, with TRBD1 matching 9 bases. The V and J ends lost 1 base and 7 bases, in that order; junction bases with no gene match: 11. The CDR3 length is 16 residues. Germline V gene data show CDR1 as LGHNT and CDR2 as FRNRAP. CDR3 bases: TGTGCTAGTGGTTTGGGACAAGGGACAGGGCTCTGGGAGCAGTACTTC. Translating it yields CASGLGQGTGLWEQYF.

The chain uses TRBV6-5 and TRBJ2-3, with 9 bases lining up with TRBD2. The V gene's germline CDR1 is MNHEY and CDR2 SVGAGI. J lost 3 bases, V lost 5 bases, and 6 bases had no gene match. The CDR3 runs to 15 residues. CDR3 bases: TGTGCCAGCAGTAATGCGGGGGGGCTGACAGATACGCAGTATTTT. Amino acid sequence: CASSNAGGLTDTQYF.

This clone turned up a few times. This chain's CDR3 is CASSLGPQAGGHTF. The CDR3 DNA sequence: TGTGCCAGCAGCTTAGGTCCACAGGCAGGGGGCCACACCTTC. The rearrangement links TRBV7-8 to TRBJ1-2; the match to TRBD1 covers 8 bases. CDR1 is SGHVS and CDR2 is FQNEAQ in the germline V gene. V shed 1 base, J shed 12 bases, and the junction held 10 bases outside the gene matches. The CDR3 is 14 residues long.

The CDR3 nucleotides are TGTGCCTGGAGTCGGGGTTCTGGGGCCAACGTCCTGACTTTC. Its translation is CAWSRGSGANVLTF. The V call is TRBV30, the J call TRBJ2-6, with D possibly matching TRBD2 (5 bases). The CDR3 has 14 amino acids. Germline assignment: CDR1 GTSNPN and CDR2 SVGIG (reference sequence). Trimming removed 2 bases from V and 1 base from J, with 6 bases in between.

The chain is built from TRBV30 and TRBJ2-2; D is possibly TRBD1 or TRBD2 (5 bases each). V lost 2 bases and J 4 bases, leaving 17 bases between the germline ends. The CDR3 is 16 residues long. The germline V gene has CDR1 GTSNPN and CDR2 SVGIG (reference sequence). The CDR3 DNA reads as TGTGCCTGGAGTACTCCGGGACCTTTGGGCACCGGGGAGCTGTTTTTT. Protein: CAWSTPGPLGTGELFF.

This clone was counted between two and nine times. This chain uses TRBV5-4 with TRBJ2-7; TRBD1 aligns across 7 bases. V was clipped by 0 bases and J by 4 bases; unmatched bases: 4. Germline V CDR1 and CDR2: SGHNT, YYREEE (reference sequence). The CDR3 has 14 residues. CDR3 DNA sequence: TGTGCCAGCAGCTTGGGGACAGGAGCTTACGAGCAGTACTTC. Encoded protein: CASSLGTGAYEQYF.

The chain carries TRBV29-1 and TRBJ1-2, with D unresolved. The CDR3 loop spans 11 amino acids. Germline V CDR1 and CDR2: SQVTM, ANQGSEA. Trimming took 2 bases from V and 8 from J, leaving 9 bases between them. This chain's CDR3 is CSVESAMGYTF. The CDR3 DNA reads TGCAGCGTTGAATCGGCTATGGGCTACACCTTC.